The rows below give T cell receptor beta chains drawn from one sample of a study of T cell responses to AZD1222 COVID-19 vaccine. Sequencing was performed with immunoSEQ multiplex PCR; in TCRdb, only in-frame clones are kept and a portion is missing. The data show some 89,000 clones, 85% to 90% seen once. The sample consisted of peripheral blood, taken on day 0 of MenACWY control vaccination. The receptors here all came from an adult in good health. CDR3s include the opening cysteine and the closing phenylalanine or tryptophan.

v_call: TRBV5-5
j_call: TRBJ2-7
cdr3_aa: CASSRTEGSPYEQYF

v_call: TRBV7-2
j_call: TRBJ2-1
cdr3_aa: CASSTPFSGNNEQFF

v_call: TRBV18
j_call: TRBJ1-5
cdr3_aa: CASSPTGDNQPQHF

v_call: TRBV6-5
j_call: TRBJ2-2
cdr3_aa: CASSYRQQGGELFF

v_call: TRBV30
j_call: TRBJ1-3
cdr3_aa: CAWSVKGAAGNTIYF

v_call: TRBV19
j_call: TRBJ2-1
cdr3_aa: CASSTRGLAGGGENEQFF

v_call: TRBV28
j_call: TRBJ2-7
cdr3_aa: CASSTRTSGKYEQYF

v_call: TRBV4-1
j_call: TRBJ1-5
cdr3_aa: CASSQLGLSNQPQHF

v_call: TRBV28
j_call: TRBJ1-2
cdr3_aa: CASSLDLGTSRVYGYTF

v_call: TRBV29-1
j_call: TRBJ1-1
cdr3_aa: CGGEDNPMNTEAFF

v_call: TRBV7-9
j_call: TRBJ2-5
cdr3_aa: CASSLGGGETQYF

v_call: TRBV27
j_call: TRBJ2-1
cdr3_aa: CASSLKNNEQFF

v_call: TRBV29-1
j_call: TRBJ2-7
cdr3_aa: CSVGAGNYEQYF

v_call: TRBV15
j_call: TRBJ2-7
cdr3_aa: CATSREEYPDYEQYF

v_call: TRBV3-1/TRBV3-2
j_call: TRBJ1-2
cdr3_aa: CASSQRFVSLGYTF

v_call: TRBV18
j_call: TRBJ2-1
cdr3_aa: CASSPPGDNEQFF

v_call: TRBV11-3
j_call: TRBJ2-7
cdr3_aa: CASSFDGSYEQYF

v_call: TRBV2
j_call: TRBJ2-7
cdr3_aa: CASQGGRGSYEQYF

v_call: TRBV7-8
j_call: TRBJ2-2
cdr3_aa: CASSLRANTGELFF

v_call: TRBV12-5
j_call: TRBJ1-6
cdr3_aa: CASGRDNSPLHF

v_call: TRBV6-6
j_call: TRBJ1-6
cdr3_aa: CAIAKNYNSPLHF

v_call: TRBV28
j_call: TRBJ1-2
cdr3_aa: CASSRDRARYGYTF

v_call: TRBV7-9
j_call: TRBJ2-7
cdr3_aa: CASSFSKRDWYEQYF

v_call: TRBV25-1
j_call: TRBJ2-2
cdr3_aa: CASSVGLGGELFF

v_call: TRBV27
j_call: TRBJ2-7
cdr3_aa: CATSEGNPSYEQYF

v_call: TRBV19
j_call: TRBJ2-1
cdr3_aa: CASSAGWGNEQFF

v_call: TRBV5-4
j_call: TRBJ2-4
cdr3_aa: CASSFRASGRLKNIQYF

v_call: TRBV29-1
j_call: TRBJ1-4
cdr3_aa: CSVEGGYDEKLFF

v_call: TRBV19
j_call: TRBJ2-1
cdr3_aa: CASSFRLAGEGNEQFF

v_call: TRBV6-2/TRBV6-3
j_call: TRBJ2-7
cdr3_aa: CASSSLPRPPSGSSHEQYF

v_call: TRBV7-2
j_call: TRBJ2-2
cdr3_aa: CASSLQSGGFAGELFF

v_call: TRBV6-5
j_call: TRBJ2-3
cdr3_aa: CASSYSGQGSTDTQYF